Following are 27 T cell receptor beta chains from one sample sequenced in a study of response to subunit inactivated influenza vaccine. TCRdb ran MiXCR on the RT-PCR reads and lists one entry per CDR3 protein. The sample carries under 200,000 distinct CDR3 sequences, around 11% recorded once. Sequencing used CD8+ T cells sorted from PBMCs, obtained 23 to 25 months after vaccination. These receptors all stem from a man between 50 and 75 years old who received an inactivated influenza vaccine.

A few counts support this clonotype. The V gene is TRBV14, the J gene TRBJ2-2, with a weak D call TRBD1 (5 bases). Germline assignment: CDR1 SGHDN and CDR2 FVKESK. The length of the CDR3 is 16 residues. The V end was cut by 1 base, the J end by 1 base, with 10 bases between. CDR3 sequence (DNA): TGTGCCAGCAGCCAAGCAGGGCTGGGGAACACCGGGGAGCTGTTTTTT. Residues: CASSQAGLGNTGELFF.

Ten or more counts support this clonotype. This sequence joins TRBV20-1 and TRBJ1-2; D unresolved. Trimming stripped 0 bases from V and 2 bases from J, with 10 bases between. This CDR3 has 14 residues. CDR1 DFQATT and CDR2 SNEGSKA come from the germline V gene (reference sequence). CDR3 sequence: CSARDGLRNYGYTF. The CDR3 DNA reads TGCAGTGCTAGAGATGGTCTCAGGAACTATGGCTACACCTTC.

The CDR3 coding sequence is TGTGCCAGCAGCTGCGGACCCAGCGGCTGGACAGATACGCAGTATTTT. This codes for CASSCGPSGWTDTQYF. The chain carries TRBV5-6 and TRBJ2-3; TRBD2 is a possible D gene (5 bases). Trimming shortened V by 3 bases and J by 3 bases, and 17 bases separated the two germline ends. CDR1 and CDR2 from the germline V gene are SGHDT and YYEEEE. The CDR3 runs 16 residues. Full variable domain (missing parts from reference TRBV5-6 and TRBJ2-3): DAGVTQSPTHLIKTRGQQVTLRCSPKSGHDTVSWYQQALGQGPQFIFQYYEEEERQRGNFPDRFSGHQFPNYSSELNVNALLLGDSALYLCASSCGPSGWTDTQYFGPGTRLTVL.

In its sample, this clonotype was seen a few times. V is TRBV15 and J is TRBJ2-3; 9 positions agree with TRBD2. Trimming at V came to 4 bases and at J to 2 bases, leaving 13 bases not matched to a gene. The CDR3 totals 18 residues. CDR1 is LNHNV, CDR2 YYDKDF, per germline (reference sequence). The CDR3 DNA reads TGTGCCACCAGCACAACAGTTCTTCTAGCGGGGTTCACAGATACGCAGTATTTT. Translated, it gives CATSTTVLLAGFTDTQYF. Supplemented by reference TRBV15 and TRBJ2-3, the full variable domain reads DAMVIQNPRYQVTQFGKPVTLSCSQTLNHNVMYWYQQKSSQAPKLLFHYYDKDFNNEADTPDNFQSRRPNTSFCFLDIRSPGLGDTAMYLCATSTTVLLAGFTDTQYFGPGTRLTVL.

This sequence joins TRBV19 and TRBJ1-1; 7 nucleotides align to TRBD1. The CDR3 length is 14 residues. V dropped 6 bases and J dropped 1; count of bases not matched to a gene: 5. Germline V gene sequence: CDR1 LNHDA, CDR2 SQIVND (reference sequence). The CDR3: CASRPGQSNTEAFF. CDR3 sequence (DNA): TGTGCCAGTAGGCCGGGACAGTCGAACACTGAAGCTTTCTTT.

The chain combines TRBV4-1 with TRBJ2-1; 12 nucleotides align to TRBD2. The V gene end was trimmed by 5 bases and the J gene end by 2 bases; junction bases not matched to a gene: 10. The CDR3 extends over 18 amino acids. Germline V CDR1 and CDR2: MGHRA, YSYEKL. The CDR3 loop is CASSAGLAGENAYNEQFF. The CDR3 DNA sequence: TGCGCCAGCAGCGCGGGACTAGCGGGCGAGAACGCCTACAATGAGCAGTTCTTC.

This clonotype was seen more than once but under ten times. V and J are TRBV14 and TRBJ2-3; D not certain. CDR3 length: 17 amino acids. Trimming removed 0 bases at V and 1 base at J, with 14 bases between. The germline V gene has CDR1 SGHDN and CDR2 FVKESK. The CDR3 is CASSQDYITYGTDTQYF. The CDR3 DNA is TGTGCCAGCAGCCAAGATTACATAACATATGGCACAGATACGCAGTATTTT.

The table lists this clonotype with a few counts. The chain has TRBV4-2 and TRBJ2-3, with D maybe TRBD2 (7 bases). The CDR3 contains 16 residues. Between the trimmed V and J ends, which lost 0 bases and 2 bases, there was a span of 12 bases. Germline V gives CDR1 LGHNA, CDR2 YNFKEQ. CDR3 bases: TGTGCCAGCAGCCAAGAACGGGGGGCATACACAGATACGCAGTATTTT. Translated: CASSQERGAYTDTQYF.

This clonotype turned up a few times. This chain connects TRBV27 to TRBJ2-3; 10 bases line up with TRBD2. This CDR3 has 15 residues. Germline lookup yields CDR1 MNHEY and CDR2 SMNVEV (reference sequence). The V and J ends lost 6 bases and 1 base, in that order; junction bases with no gene match: 4. As DNA, the CDR3 is TGTGCCAGCAGCCGAGGGACTAGCGGCACAGATACGCAGTATTTT. It yields the protein CASSRGTSGTDTQYF.

This clonotype was observed a handful of times. The chain carries TRBV15 and TRBJ2-7; 12 bases match TRBD2. This CDR3 contains 15 residues. Germline V gene lookup returns CDR1 LNHNV and CDR2 YYDKDF (reference sequence). V lost 1 base to trimming and J lost 5 bases; unmatched junction nucleotides: 3. The DNA of the CDR3 is TGTGCCACCAGCAGAGGACTAGCGGGAGACCACGAGCAGTACTTC. The encoded protein is CATSRGLAGDHEQYF.

There are many counts of this clonotype. CDR3 loop: CSAIRAGETQYF. CDR3 nucleotides: TGCAGTGCTATCCGTGCAGGAGAGACCCAGTACTTC. V is TRBV20-1 and J is TRBJ2-5; D gene uncertain. CDR1 and CDR2 (germline): DFQATT, SNEGSKA (reference sequence). The CDR3 extends over 12 amino acids. The V end was cut by 4 bases, the J end by 4 bases, with 10 bases between.

This clonotype appeared a few times. The chain recombines TRBV3-1 with TRBJ2-1; 7 bases align to TRBD1. Germline V gives CDR1 LGHDT, CDR2 YNNKEL (reference sequence). This CDR3 spans 17 amino acids. Losses at the gene ends were 2 bases for V and 2 bases for J; bases not matched to a gene: 9. CDR3 coding DNA: TGTGCCAGCAGCCAACCGGGGAACAGGGGTCCCTACAATGAGCAGTTCTTC. Protein: CASSQPGNRGPYNEQFF.

The V and J genes are TRBV27 and TRBJ2-1; TRBD2 agrees at 12 bases. J was trimmed by 9 bases and V by 5 bases; bases with no gene match: 5. The germline CDR1 and CDR2 sequences are MNHEY and SMNVEV (reference sequence). The CDR3 spans 14 residues. The CDR3 nucleotides read TGTGCCAGCAGTATCGGACTAGCGGGAATTGAGCAGTTCTTC. Translation: CASSIGLAGIEQFF.

The sample holds a few counts of this clonotype. This rearrangement joins TRBV29-1 to TRBJ1-4; D is unclear. Germline CDR1 SQVTM, CDR2 ANQGSEA. This CDR3 has 13 residues. Trimming left V 0 bases short and J 8 bases short, with 10 bases between. Written as DNA, the CDR3 is TGCAGCGTTGAAGATCCAGTAGAGGAAAAACTGTTTTTT. Its protein is CSVEDPVEEKLFF.

This clonotype was detected ten times or more. The chain links TRBV4-1 to TRBJ2-1, with TRBD2 as a possible D gene (6 bases). The germline V and J ends were trimmed by 1 base and 9 bases, with 10 bases remaining between them. This CDR3 has 13 amino acids. Germline CDR1 and CDR2: MGHRA and YSYEKL. The CDR3 sequence: CASSQAPGAEQFF. The CDR3 bases are TGCGCCAGCAGCCAAGCCCCGGGAGCTGAGCAGTTCTTC.

The chain joins TRBV6-2 or TRBV6-3 to TRBJ1-5, with TRBD1 as a possible D gene (5 bases). Germline V gives CDR1 MNHEY, CDR2 SVGEGT. The CDR3 contains 15 residues. V gave up 5 bases and J gave up 2 bases, with 13 bases separating them. The CDR3 region is CASSPGVWGNQPQHF. CDR3 coding DNA: TGTGCCAGCAGTCCGGGGGTTTGGGGCAATCAGCCCCAGCATTTT.

The chain recombines TRBV6-2 or TRBV6-3 with TRBJ2-1, with 10 bases matching TRBD1. The CDR3 has 15 residues. V dropped 4 bases and J dropped 3; count of bases not matched to a gene: 3. In germline, CDR1 is MNHEY, CDR2 SVGEGT. The CDR3 DNA sequence: TGTGCCAGCAGTTTCCGGGACAGGGGCTACAATGAGCAGTTCTTC. It yields the protein CASSFRDRGYNEQFF.

In this sample, this clonotype turned up many times. The chain carries TRBV7-9 and TRBJ2-3; possibly TRBD1 for D (5 bases). The V end was cut by 3 bases, the J end by 1 base, with 8 bases between. Per germline, CDR1 SEHNR and CDR2 FQNEAQ (reference sequence). The CDR3 spans 14 residues. The CDR3 DNA follows: TGTGCCAGCAGCTTTGCGACAGGCACAGATACGCAGTATTTT. Translating it yields CASSFATGTDTQYF.

There are a few counts of this clonotype. The V call is TRBV7-9, the J call TRBJ2-7, with TRBD1 identical over 7 bases. The germline V gene encodes CDR1 SEHNR and CDR2 FQNEAQ (reference sequence). There are 14 residues in the CDR3. Trimming took 6 bases from V and 2 from J; bases not matched to a gene: 7. The CDR3 DNA sequence: TGTGCCAGCAGTTGGGAAGGGGGCCCCTACGAGCAGTACTTC. It translates to CASSWEGGPYEQYF.

Many counts were recorded for this clonotype. V usage is TRBV12-3 or TRBV12-4 and J usage is TRBJ1-5; possibly TRBD1 for D (6 bases). Trimming removed 4 bases at V and 5 bases at J, with 9 bases between. The CDR3 has 13 residues. The CDR3 coding sequence is TGTGCCAGCAGTTCACAGGGCCATCAGCCCCAGCATTTT. Protein product: CASSSQGHQPQHF.

The rearrangement links TRBV15 to TRBJ2-3; D perhaps matches TRBD1 (5 bases). The CDR3 has 14 residues. Germline assignment: CDR1 LNHNV and CDR2 YYDKDF (reference sequence). V shed 6 bases and J shed 2 bases, with 12 bases lying between them. The CDR3 reads CATRPQTATDTQYF. The DNA of the CDR3 is TGTGCCACCAGGCCACAGACAGCCACAGATACGCAGTATTTT.

V usage is TRBV20-1 and J usage is TRBJ2-7, with TRBD1 matching over 8 bases. V lost 3 bases to trimming and J lost 0 bases; unmatched junction nucleotides: 4. CDR3 length: 14 amino acids. The V gene's germline CDR1 is DFQATT and CDR2 SNEGSKA (reference sequence). The CDR3 DNA follows: TGCAGTGCTAGTTCGGACAGGGTCTCCTACGAGCAGTACTTC. Protein sequence: CSASSDRVSYEQYF.

In this sample, this clonotype turned up a few times. The chain carries TRBV7-8 and TRBJ2-7; D possibly corresponds to TRBD2 (6 bases). The ends were cut back, 3 bases at V and 3 bases at J, with 15 bases in the middle. This CDR3 contains 15 residues. Per germline, CDR1 SGHVS and CDR2 FQNEAQ. CDR3 protein: CASSLGGPRYYEQYF. CDR3 DNA sequence: TGTGCCAGCAGCTTGGGAGGACCTAGATACTACGAGCAGTACTTC.

V and J are TRBV20-1 and TRBJ2-1; D may be TRBD1 (5 bases). CDR1 and CDR2 from the germline V gene are DFQATT and SNEGSKA (reference sequence). Trimming shortened V by 3 bases and J by 2 bases, and 11 bases separated the two germline ends. CDR3 length: 14 residues. CDR3 DNA: TGCAGTGCTAGTAGTAGGGGCCCCTACAATGAGCAGTTCTTC. Amino acid sequence: CSASSRGPYNEQFF.

The chain recombines TRBV4-3 with TRBJ1-2; D gene uncertain. The CDR3 runs 14 residues. V shed 0 bases and J shed 6 bases, with 11 bases lying between them. In germline, CDR1 is LGHNA, CDR2 YSLEER. CDR3 loop: CASSQENSLHGYTF. The CDR3, as DNA: TGCGCCAGCAGCCAAGAAAACAGTCTTCATGGCTACACCTTC.

This clonotype was counted between two and nine times. The rearrangement links TRBV11-2 to TRBJ2-1; a weak D match, TRBD2 (5 bases). From germline, CDR1 is SGHAT and CDR2 FQNNGV. Trimming took off 4 bases at V and 2 bases at J, with 12 bases between the two ends. The CDR3 is 15 residues long. CDR3 nucleotides: TGTGCCAGCAGCTCCAAAGACGGGACCTACAATGAGCAGTTCTTC. It yields the protein CASSSKDGTYNEQFF.

This clonotype was detected a few times. The chain uses TRBV20-1 and TRBJ2-1; no clear D. The V end lost 7 bases, the J end lost 9 bases, and 13 bases lay between the germline ends. From germline, CDR1 is DFQATT and CDR2 SNEGSKA (reference sequence). This CDR3 comprises 11 residues. As DNA, the CDR3 is TGCAGTGTCGCACCGACGCTTGAGCAGTTCTTC. This encodes CSVAPTLEQFF.